This TCR beta chain was observed in a study of blood T cell repertoires in COVID-19. The overall study: Acute and convalescent COVID-19 samples came from the United States, Italy and Spain. The cDNA or gDNA used as material had been derived from T cells, B-cell-depleted T cells, or PBMCs.

Original methodology: By means of reference gene primer amplification, nucleated cell counts were estimated. Method: immunoSEQ multiplex PCR; TCRdb's copy keeps in-frame clones and lacks some. The D gene and trimming were derived from the DNA, and the V and J assignments and clone size from that table. The sample lists about 100,000 clones, roughly 90% occurring once. Specimen: peripheral blood. The receptor was derived from a man under 40 in a cohort sampled during active COVID-19.

The CDR3 sequence is CASSLDGGEETQYF. DNA of the CDR3: TGCGCCAGCAGCTTGGATGGCGGGGAAGAGACCCAGTACTTC. The chain has TRBV5-1 and TRBJ2-5, with D perhaps TRBD2 (6 bases). The CDR3 has 14 residues. Trimming stripped 0 bases from V and 3 bases from J, with 9 bases between. Germline CDR1 and CDR2: SGHRS and YFSETQ.